This is a list of T cell receptor beta chains from one sample in a study of shared clonotypes between healthy human individuals. Assay: immunoSEQ multiplex PCR; the TCRdb copy retains only in-frame clones and omits some. The sample records approximately 500,000 clones, 96% being singletons. Sequenced sample: naive CD4+ T cells sorted from blood. These receptors were collected from a woman between 25 and 40 years old in good health. Both conserved end residues are part of each CDR3. Each record gives: clone size, V gene, J gene, D gene, CDR3 protein, CDR3 DNA. D genes are given only for firm matches. The listing skips clone size in some rows; elsewhere it reads once, few, many or a size class.

.	TRBV5-8	TRBJ2-7	.	CASSLWGLVNEQYF	TGTGCCAGCAGCTTGTGGGGGCTAGTCAACGAGCAGTACTTC
.	TRBV6-5	TRBJ2-2	TRBD2	CASSPLAGRTGELFF	TGTGCCAGCAGTCCACTAGCGGGAAGAACCGGGGAGCTGTTTTTT
.	TRBV19	TRBJ1-1	.	CASRIQGTEAFF	TGTGCCAGTAGGATACAGGGCACTGAAGCTTTCTTT
.	TRBV7-8	TRBJ1-5	.	CASSLWGRDQPQHF	TGTGCCAGCAGCTTATGGGGACGGGATCAGCCCCAGCATTTT
.	TRBV13	TRBJ1-3	.	CASSRKPSGTIYF	TGTGCCAGCAGCAGGAAGCCCTCAGGCACCATATATTTT
once	TRBV6-1	TRBJ2-3	.	CAATLRGADTQYF	TGTGCCGCCACGCTTAGGGGGGCAGATACGCAGTATTTT
.	TRBV4-1	TRBJ2-2	TRBD1	CASSQAGTGAQNTGELFF	TGCGCCAGCAGCCAGGCCGGGACAGGCGCGCAGAACACCGGGGAGCTGTTTTTT
.	TRBV10-3	TRBJ2-7	TRBD1	CAISPPGQAYGEQYF	TGTGCCATCAGCCCTCCGGGACAGGCTTATGGCGAGCAGTACTTC
.	TRBV10-3	TRBJ1-2	.	CAISEWVAAISF	TGTGCCATCAGTGAGTGGGTGGCTGCTATCTCCTTC
.	TRBV5-1	TRBJ2-2	TRBD2	CASSLGLAGAGELFF	TGCGCCAGCAGCTTAGGACTAGCGGGCGCCGGGGAGCTGTTTTTT
.	TRBV28	TRBJ1-5	.	CASSLTGGYQPQHF	TGTGCCAGCAGTTTAACGGGGGGTTATCAGCCCCAGCATTTT
.	TRBV6-1	TRBJ2-2	.	CASSEQGQTGELFF	TGTGCCAGCAGTGAACAGGGGCAAACCGGGGAGCTGTTTTTT
.	TRBV5-1	TRBJ2-1	TRBD2	CASSLEYTGTSGNNEQFF	TGCGCCAGCAGCCTGGAGTATACCGGGACTAGCGGTAATAATGAGCAGTTCTTC
.	TRBV7-9	TRBJ2-3	TRBD1	CASRGTAADTQYF	TGTGCCAGCAGGGGGACAGCAGCAGATACGCAGTATTTT
.	TRBV7-8	TRBJ2-7	.	CASSLVVTMSSYEQYF	TGTGCCAGCAGCTTAGTAGTCACGATGAGCTCCTACGAGCAGTACTTC
.	TRBV5-1	TRBJ1-2	TRBD1	CASSPGTGGEGYTF	TGCGCTAGCAGCCCGGGTACAGGGGGCGAGGGCTACACCTTC
.	TRBV6-1	TRBJ1-2	.	CASSGETSNYGYTF	TGTGCCAGCAGTGGGGAGACGAGTAACTATGGCTACACCTTC
.	TRBV18	TRBJ1-5	.	CASSQNNQPQHF	TGTGCCAGCTCACAGAACAATCAGCCCCAGCATTTT
.	TRBV2	TRBJ1-1	TRBD1	CASRGTGPNTEAFF	TGTGCCAGCAGAGGGACAGGGCCGAACACTGAAGCTTTCTTT
.	TRBV7-2	TRBJ2-1	.	CASSLAGSYNEQFF	TGTGCCAGCAGCTTAGCGGGCTCCTACAATGAGCAGTTCTTC
.	TRBV27	TRBJ2-1	TRBD2	CASSSGLARINEQFF	TGTGCCAGCAGTTCCGGACTAGCGCGGATCAATGAGCAGTTCTTC
.	TRBV28	TRBJ2-7	TRBD2	CASSSRLAGVNEQYF	TGTGCCAGCAGTTCAAGACTAGCGGGAGTTAACGAGCAGTACTTC
.	TRBV5-6	TRBJ2-7	.	CASNRQVRERYEQYF	TGTGCCAGCAACCGACAGGTCAGGGAACGCTACGAGCAGTACTTC
.	TRBV7-9	TRBJ1-6	.	CASSLGGRGAGRLHF	TGTGCCAGCAGCTTAGGGGGCAGGGGAGCAGGACGCCTCCACTTT
few	TRBV10-1	TRBJ1-1	.	CASSESGRQAFF	TGCGCCAGCAGTGAAAGTGGACGGCAGGCTTTCTTT
once	TRBV18	TRBJ1-2	TRBD1	CASSPEVGTGTNYTF	TGTGCCAGCTCACCAGAGGTCGGGACAGGGACAAACTACACCTTC
.	TRBV28	TRBJ2-2	.	CASGLFTGNTGELFF	TGTGCCAGCGGGCTGTTCACAGGGAACACCGGGGAGCTGTTTTTT
once	TRBV9	TRBJ2-7	.	CASSPGGTDLYEQYF	TGTGCCAGCAGCCCCGGTGGGACGGATCTCTACGAGCAGTACTTC
.	TRBV5-6	TRBJ1-2	.	CASSPTLRRGFNYGYTF	TGTGCCAGCAGCCCTACTCTGCGCCGAGGGTTTAACTATGGCTACACCTTC
.	TRBV12-5	TRBJ2-1	.	CASGTINEQFF	TGTGCTAGTGGCACTATCAATGAGCAGTTCTTC
.	TRBV9	TRBJ2-3	.	CASSPRLPWGGRDTQYF	TGTGCCAGCAGCCCACGTCTACCATGGGGAGGCCGGGATACGCAGTATTTT
.	TRBV6-1	TRBJ2-3	.	CASSEPSFRTDTQYF	TGTGCCAGCAGTGAGCCCTCCTTTAGGACAGATACGCAGTATTTT
once	TRBV19	TRBJ1-5	.	CASSISRDNQPQHF	TGTGCCAGTAGTATCAGCAGGGATAATCAGCCCCAGCATTTT
once	TRBV9	TRBJ2-7	TRBD1	CASSAGQGATLPYEQYF	TGTGCCAGCAGCGCGGGACAGGGGGCCACACTCCCCTACGAGCAGTACTTC
.	TRBV7-2	TRBJ2-5	.	CASSWAQEETQYF	TGTGCCAGCAGCTGGGCCCAAGAGGAGACCCAGTACTTC
.	TRBV15	TRBJ2-3	.	CATSRDASLSDTQYF	TGTGCCACCAGCAGAGATGCTAGTTTGTCAGATACGCAGTATTTT
.	TRBV27	TRBJ2-7	.	CASSSSVGLYEQYF	.
.	TRBV6-1	TRBJ2-1	.	CASSTTIGVYEQFF	TGTGCCAGCAGCACGACCATAGGGGTATATGAGCAGTTCTTC
.	TRBV28	TRBJ1-2	.	CASSIVNRNYGYTF	TGTGCCAGCAGTATCGTCAACAGAAACTATGGCTACACCTTC
.	TRBV7-9	TRBJ2-7	.	CASSPGTLTTYEQYF	TGTGCCAGCAGCCCAGGGACACTTACCACCTACGAGCAGTACTTC
.	TRBV6-1	TRBJ2-1	.	CASSEALNEQFF	TGTGCCAGCAGTGAAGCCCTCAATGAGCAGTTCTTC
.	TRBV6-6	TRBJ1-2	TRBD1	CASSYRDRGRYGYTF	TGTGCCAGCAGTTACCGGGACAGGGGGAGGTATGGCTACACCTTC
.	TRBV28	TRBJ2-7	TRBD1	CASSRDRGHDYEQYF	TGTGCCAGCAGTCGAGACAGGGGGCATGACTACGAGCAGTACTTC
.	TRBV6-5	TRBJ2-7	.	CASTHRGDEQYF	TGTGCCAGCACCCACCGAGGGGACGAGCAGTACTTC
few	TRBV5-4	TRBJ2-7	.	CASSLDAGAGEQYF	TGTGCCAGCAGCTTGGATGCAGGGGCGGGCGAGCAGTACTTC
.	TRBV6-4	TRBJ2-1	.	CASSDTNSLPLQFF	TGTGCCAGCAGTGACACCAACTCTCTTCCCCTGCAGTTCTTC
.	TRBV9	TRBJ2-7	.	CASSPSSYEQYF	TGTGCCAGCAGCCCCAGCTCCTACGAGCAGTACTTC
.	TRBV6-1	TRBJ2-7	.	CASSETPDLRAEQYF	TGTGCCAGCAGTGAGACACCGGACCTAAGGGCAGAGCAGTACTTC
.	TRBV5-1	TRBJ1-1	.	CASSYLVTSDTEAFF	TGCGCCAGCAGCTATCTGGTCACGAGTGACACTGAAGCTTTCTTT
.	TRBV6-5	TRBJ2-7	.	CASSYSIGAPSYEQYF	TGTGCCAGCAGTTACTCGATCGGGGCCCCCTCCTACGAGCAGTACTTC
.	TRBV6-5	TRBJ2-7	TRBD1	CASSYSSGTAYEQYF	TGTGCCAGCAGTTACTCCTCAGGGACAGCCTACGAGCAGTACTTC
.	TRBV10-1	TRBJ2-2	TRBD2	CASSSDKRENTGELFF	TGCGCCAGCAGTTCGGACAAGCGGGAGAACACCGGGGAGCTGTTTTTT